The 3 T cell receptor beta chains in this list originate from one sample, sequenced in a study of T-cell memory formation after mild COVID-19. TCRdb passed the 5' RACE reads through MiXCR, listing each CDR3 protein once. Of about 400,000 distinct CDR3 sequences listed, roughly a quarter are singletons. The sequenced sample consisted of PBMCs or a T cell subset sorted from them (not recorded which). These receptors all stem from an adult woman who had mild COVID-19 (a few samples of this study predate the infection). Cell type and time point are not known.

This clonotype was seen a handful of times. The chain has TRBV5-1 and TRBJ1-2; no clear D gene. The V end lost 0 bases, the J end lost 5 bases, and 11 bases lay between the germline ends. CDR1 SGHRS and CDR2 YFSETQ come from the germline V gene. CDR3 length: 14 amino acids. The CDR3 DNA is TGCGCCAGCAGCTTGGCCGGGCGAGCTTATGGCTACACCTTC. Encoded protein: CASSLAGRAYGYTF.

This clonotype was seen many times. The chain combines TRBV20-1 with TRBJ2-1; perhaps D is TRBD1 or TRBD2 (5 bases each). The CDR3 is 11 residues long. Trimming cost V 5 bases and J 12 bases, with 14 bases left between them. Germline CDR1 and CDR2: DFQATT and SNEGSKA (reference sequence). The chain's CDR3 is CSAQSPGRQFF. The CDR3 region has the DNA TGCAGTGCTCAATCCCCGGGACGGCAGTTCTTC.

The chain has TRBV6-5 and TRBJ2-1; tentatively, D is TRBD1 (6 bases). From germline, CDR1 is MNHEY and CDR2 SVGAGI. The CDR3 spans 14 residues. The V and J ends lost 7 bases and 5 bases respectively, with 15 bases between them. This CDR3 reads CASTLHEGDNEQFF. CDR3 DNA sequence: TGTGCCAGCACCCTCCATGAGGGGGACAATGAGCAGTTCTTC.